This T cell receptor (beta chain) comes out of a study of blood T cell repertoires in COVID-19. Measured with immunoSEQ multiplex PCR; TCRdb has only the in-frame clones, and not every one. Of 250,000 or so clones detected, around 80% appear once; the ten largest clones hold less than 3.5%. Trimming at V came to 7 bases and at J to 4 bases, leaving 7 bases not matched to a gene. The germline V gene has CDR1 MNHEY and CDR2 SVGAGI. The CDR3 sequence is 14 residues long. This clonotype was obtained from a woman in her late teens or twenties with acute or convalescent COVID-19. Sequencing input: peripheral blood. The V and J genes are TRBV6-5 and TRBJ1-1; TRBD1 aligns across 9 bases. The CDR3 coding sequence is TGTGCCAGCATTCAACAGGGGGCGCGCACTGAAGCTTTCTTT. It specifies CASIQQGARTEAFF.